The subject of this entry is one T cell receptor (beta chain). As yet, its antigen is unknown. Trimming cost V 0 bases and J 0 bases, with 8 bases left between them. This CDR3 spans 16 amino acids. From germline, CDR1 is MGHRA and CDR2 YSYEKL. Sample treatment: some 20 received Ad26.COV2.S at low or high dose, single or two shots; 5 received placebo; per-sample allocation not given. Each sample was drawn 63 days after the first injection (of vaccine or placebo). The record originates from a study of Ad26.COV2.S vaccination and SARS-CoV-2 variants. In the study overall: Recipients of Ad26.COV2.S got it intramuscularly, once or twice 56 days apart.

Study-wide results and limits: Post-vaccination breadth of spike-specific CD8+ and CD4+ T cell responses was reportedly substantial.

Clones were read by immunoSEQ multiplex PCR, and TCRdb kept only the in-frame ones, dropping some. This table holds some 390,000 clones, approximately 90% found once. This material consisted of peripheral blood, taken in a trial of Ad26.COV2.S vaccine versus placebo. The chain uses TRBV4-1 and TRBJ1-4, with D hard to call. The source of this sequence is a person between 18 and 60 years old who received the Ad26.COV2.S COVID-19 vaccine or a placebo. The CDR3 nucleotides are TGCGCCAGCAGCCAAGAACGGTCCTCAACTAATGAAAAACTGTTTTTT. Translated, it gives CASSQERSSTNEKLFF.